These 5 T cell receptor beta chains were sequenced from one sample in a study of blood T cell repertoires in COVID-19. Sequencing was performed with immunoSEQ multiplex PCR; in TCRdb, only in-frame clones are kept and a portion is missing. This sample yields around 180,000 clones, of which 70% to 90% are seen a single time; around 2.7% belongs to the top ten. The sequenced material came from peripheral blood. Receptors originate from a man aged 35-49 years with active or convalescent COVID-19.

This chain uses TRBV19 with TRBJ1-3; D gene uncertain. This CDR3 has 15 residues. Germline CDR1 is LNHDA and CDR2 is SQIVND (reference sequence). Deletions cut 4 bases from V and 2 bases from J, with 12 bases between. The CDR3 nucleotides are TGTGCCAGTAGTACCCTAAACTTGCCTGGAAACACCATATATTTT. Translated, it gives CASSTLNLPGNTIYF.

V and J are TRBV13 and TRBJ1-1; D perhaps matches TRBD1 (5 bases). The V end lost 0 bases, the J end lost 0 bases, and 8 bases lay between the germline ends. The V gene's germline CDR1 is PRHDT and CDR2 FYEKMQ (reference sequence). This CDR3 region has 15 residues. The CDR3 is CASSLGGGMNTEAFF. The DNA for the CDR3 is TGTGCCAGCAGCTTAGGCGGGGGAATGAACACTGAAGCTTTCTTT.

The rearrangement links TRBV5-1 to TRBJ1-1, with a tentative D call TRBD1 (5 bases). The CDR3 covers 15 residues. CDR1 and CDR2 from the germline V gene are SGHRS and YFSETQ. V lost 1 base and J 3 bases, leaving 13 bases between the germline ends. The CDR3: CASSLIGLGDTEAFF. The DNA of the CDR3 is TGCGCCAGCAGCTTGATTGGGTTAGGGGACACTGAAGCTTTCTTT.

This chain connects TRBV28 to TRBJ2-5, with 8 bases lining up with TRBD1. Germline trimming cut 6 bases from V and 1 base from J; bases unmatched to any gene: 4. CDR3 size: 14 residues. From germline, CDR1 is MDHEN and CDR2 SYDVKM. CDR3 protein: CASSKDRAQETQYF. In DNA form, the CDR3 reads TGTGCCAGCAGCAAGGACAGGGCCCAAGAGACCCAGTACTTC.

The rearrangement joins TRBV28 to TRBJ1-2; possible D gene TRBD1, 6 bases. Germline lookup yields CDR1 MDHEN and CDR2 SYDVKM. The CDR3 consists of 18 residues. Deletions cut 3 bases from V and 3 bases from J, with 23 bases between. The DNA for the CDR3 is TGTGCCAGCAGTTTTTTCGGGGGGCGATCCCAAACTCACTATGGCTACACCTTC. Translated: CASSFFGGRSQTHYGYTF.